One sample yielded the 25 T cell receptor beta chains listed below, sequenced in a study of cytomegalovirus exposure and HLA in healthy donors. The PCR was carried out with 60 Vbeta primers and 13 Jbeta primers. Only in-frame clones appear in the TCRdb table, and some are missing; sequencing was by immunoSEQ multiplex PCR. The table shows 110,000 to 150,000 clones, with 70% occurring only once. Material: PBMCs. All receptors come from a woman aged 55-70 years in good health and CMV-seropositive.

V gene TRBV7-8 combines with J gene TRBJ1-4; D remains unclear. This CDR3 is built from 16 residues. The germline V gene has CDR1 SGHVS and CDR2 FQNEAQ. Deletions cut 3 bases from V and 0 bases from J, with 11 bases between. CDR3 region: CASSLNTGATNEKLFF. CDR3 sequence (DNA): TGTGCCAGCAGCTTGAATACGGGAGCAACTAATGAAAAACTGTTTTTT. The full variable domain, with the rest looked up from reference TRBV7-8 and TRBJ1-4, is GAGVSQSPRYKVAKRGQDVALRCDPISGHVSLFWYQQALGQGPEFLTYFQNEAQLDKSGLPSDRFFAERPEGSVSTLKIQRTQQEDSAVYLCASSLNTGATNEKLFFGSGTQLSVL.

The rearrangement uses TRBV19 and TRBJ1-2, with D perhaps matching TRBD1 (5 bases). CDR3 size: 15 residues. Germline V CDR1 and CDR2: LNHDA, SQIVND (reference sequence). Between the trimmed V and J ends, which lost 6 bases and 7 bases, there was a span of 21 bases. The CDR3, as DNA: TGTGCCAGTAGGAGCTCCGAGACAGCTCGGTCTGGCTACACCTTC. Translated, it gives CASRSSETARSGYTF.

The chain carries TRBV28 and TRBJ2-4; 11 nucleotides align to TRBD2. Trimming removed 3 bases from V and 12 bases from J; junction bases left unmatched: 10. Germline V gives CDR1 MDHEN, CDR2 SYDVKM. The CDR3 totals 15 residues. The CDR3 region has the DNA TGTGCCAGCAGTTTTGGGACTAGCGGTTATGTGCCTCAGTACTTC. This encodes CASSFGTSGYVPQYF.

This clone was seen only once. The CDR3 protein is CASSHIAGGPNEQFF. CDR3 DNA sequence: TGTGCCAGCAGCCACATAGCGGGAGGGCCAAATGAGCAGTTCTTC. The chain has TRBV14 and TRBJ2-1; TRBD2 matches at 11 bases. There are 15 residues in the CDR3. After removal of 3 bases from V and 7 bases from J, the junction contained 5 bases not matched to a gene. Germline CDR1 SGHDN, CDR2 FVKESK.

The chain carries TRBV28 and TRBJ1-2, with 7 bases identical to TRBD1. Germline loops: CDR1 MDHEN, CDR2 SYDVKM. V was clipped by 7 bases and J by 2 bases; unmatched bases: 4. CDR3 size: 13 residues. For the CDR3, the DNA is TGTGCCAGCAAGCCGACAGGGAACTATGGCTACACCTTC. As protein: CASKPTGNYGYTF.

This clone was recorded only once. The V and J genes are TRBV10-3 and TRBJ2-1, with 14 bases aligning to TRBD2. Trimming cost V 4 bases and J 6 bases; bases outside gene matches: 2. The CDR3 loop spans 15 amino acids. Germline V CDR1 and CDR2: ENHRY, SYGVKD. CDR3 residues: CAISVGLAGGNEQFF. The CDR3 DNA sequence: TGTGCCATCAGTGTAGGACTAGCGGGAGGCAATGAGCAGTTCTTC.

CDR3 nucleotides: TGTGCCAGTAGTATAGGCGCTAGCGGGAGTCCCACCTACGAGCAGTACTTC. Translated: CASSIGASGSPTYEQYF. This chain links TRBV19 with TRBJ2-7; 10 bases match TRBD2. V trimming: 1 base; J trimming: 2 bases; junction bases outside the gene matches: 8. The CDR3 consists of 17 residues. CDR1 is LNHDA, CDR2 SQIVND, per germline (reference sequence).

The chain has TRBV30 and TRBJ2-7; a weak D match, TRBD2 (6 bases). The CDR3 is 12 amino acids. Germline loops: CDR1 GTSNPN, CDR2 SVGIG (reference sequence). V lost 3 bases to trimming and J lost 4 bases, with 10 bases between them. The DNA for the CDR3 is TGTGCCTGGAGACGGGACTCTTACGAGCAGTACTTC. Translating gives CAWRRDSYEQYF.

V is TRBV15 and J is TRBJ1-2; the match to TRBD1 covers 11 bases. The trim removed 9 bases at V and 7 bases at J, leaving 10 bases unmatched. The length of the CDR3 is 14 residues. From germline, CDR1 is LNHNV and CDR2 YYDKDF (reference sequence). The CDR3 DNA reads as TGTGCCACTGGACAGGGGGCGGGGGCTCTTGGCTACACCTTC. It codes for CATGQGAGALGYTF.

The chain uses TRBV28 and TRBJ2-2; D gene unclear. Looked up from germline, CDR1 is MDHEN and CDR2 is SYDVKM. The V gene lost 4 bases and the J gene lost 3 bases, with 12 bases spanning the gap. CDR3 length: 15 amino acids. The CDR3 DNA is TGTGCCAGCAGTTCGGGTCGGTCTTACACCGGGGAGCTGTTTTTT. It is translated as CASSSGRSYTGELFF.

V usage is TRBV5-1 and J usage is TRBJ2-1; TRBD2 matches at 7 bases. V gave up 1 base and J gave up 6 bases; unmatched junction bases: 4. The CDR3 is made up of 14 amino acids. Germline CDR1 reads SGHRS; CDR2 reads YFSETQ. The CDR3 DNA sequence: TGCGCCAGCAGCTTGCCGGGAGGATCCAATGAGCAGTTCTTC. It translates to CASSLPGGSNEQFF.

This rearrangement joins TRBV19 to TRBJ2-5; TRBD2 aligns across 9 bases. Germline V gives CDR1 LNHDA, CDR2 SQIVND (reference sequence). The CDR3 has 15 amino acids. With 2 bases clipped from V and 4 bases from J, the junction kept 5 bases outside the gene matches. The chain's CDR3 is CASSISSGKGETQYF. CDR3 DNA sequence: TGTGCCAGTAGTATATCTAGCGGGAAAGGAGAGACCCAGTACTTC. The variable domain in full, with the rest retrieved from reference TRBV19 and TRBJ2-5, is DGGITQSPKYLFRKEGQNVTLSCEQNLNHDAMYWYRQDPGQGLRLIYYSQIVNDFQKGDIAEGYSVSREKKESFPLTVTSAQKNPTAFYLCASSISSGKGETQYFGPGTRLLVL.

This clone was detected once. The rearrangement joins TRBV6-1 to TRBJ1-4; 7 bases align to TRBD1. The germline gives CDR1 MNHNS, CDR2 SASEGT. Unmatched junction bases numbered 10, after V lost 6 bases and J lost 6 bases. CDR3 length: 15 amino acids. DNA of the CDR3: TGTGCCAGCAGGGGCCAGACAGGGTTTTATGAAAAACTGTTTTTT. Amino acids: CASRGQTGFYEKLFF.

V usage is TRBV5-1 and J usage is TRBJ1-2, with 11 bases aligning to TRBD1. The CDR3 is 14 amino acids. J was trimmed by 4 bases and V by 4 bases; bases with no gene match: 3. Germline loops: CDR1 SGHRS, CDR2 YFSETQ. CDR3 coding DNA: TGCGCCAGCAGCCTAGGGACAGGGGGCTATGGCTACACCTTC. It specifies CASSLGTGGYGYTF.

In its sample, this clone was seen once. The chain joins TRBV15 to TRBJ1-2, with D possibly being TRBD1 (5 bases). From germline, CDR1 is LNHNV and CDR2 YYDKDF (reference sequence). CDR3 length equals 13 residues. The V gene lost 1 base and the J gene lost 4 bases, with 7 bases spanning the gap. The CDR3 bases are TGTGCCACCAGCAGAGGCGGGACCTATGGCTACACCTTC. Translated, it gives CATSRGGTYGYTF.

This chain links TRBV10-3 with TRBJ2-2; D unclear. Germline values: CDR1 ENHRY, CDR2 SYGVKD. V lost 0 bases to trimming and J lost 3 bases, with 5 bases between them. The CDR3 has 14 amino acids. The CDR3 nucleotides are TGTGCCATCAGTGAGTCACGAGACACCGGGGAGCTGTTTTTT. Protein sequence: CAISESRDTGELFF.

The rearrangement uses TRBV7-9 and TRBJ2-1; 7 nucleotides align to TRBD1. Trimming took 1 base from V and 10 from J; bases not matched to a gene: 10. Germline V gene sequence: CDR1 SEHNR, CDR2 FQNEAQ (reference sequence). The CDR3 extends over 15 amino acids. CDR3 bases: TGTGCCAGCAGCTTAGATAGTGGGACAGCGGTGGAGCAGTTCTTC. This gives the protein CASSLDSGTAVEQFF.

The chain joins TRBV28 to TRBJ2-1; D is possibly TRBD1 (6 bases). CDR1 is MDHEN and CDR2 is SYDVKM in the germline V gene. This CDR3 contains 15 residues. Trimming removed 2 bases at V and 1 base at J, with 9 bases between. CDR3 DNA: TGTGCCAGCAGTTTACAGGGGTGGTCCTACAATGAGCAGTTCTTC. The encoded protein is CASSLQGWSYNEQFF.

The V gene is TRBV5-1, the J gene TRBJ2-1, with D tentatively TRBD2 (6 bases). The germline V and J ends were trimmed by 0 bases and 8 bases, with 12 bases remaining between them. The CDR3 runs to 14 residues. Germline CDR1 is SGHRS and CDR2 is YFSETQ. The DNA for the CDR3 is TGCGCCAGCAGCTTGGACTCGACTAGTCATGAGCAGTTCTTC. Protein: CASSLDSTSHEQFF.

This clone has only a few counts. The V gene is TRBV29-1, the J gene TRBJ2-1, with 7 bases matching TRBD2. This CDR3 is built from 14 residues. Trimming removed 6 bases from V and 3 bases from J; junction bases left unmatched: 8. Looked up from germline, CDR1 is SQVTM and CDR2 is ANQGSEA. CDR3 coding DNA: TGCAGCGTAAGTGGGGAGGGCCTCTACAATGAGCAGTTCTTC. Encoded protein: CSVSGEGLYNEQFF.

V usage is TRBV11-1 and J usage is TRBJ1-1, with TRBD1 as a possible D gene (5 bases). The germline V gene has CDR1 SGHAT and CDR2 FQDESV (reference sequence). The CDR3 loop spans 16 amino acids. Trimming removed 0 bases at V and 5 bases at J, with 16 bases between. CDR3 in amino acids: CASSLARGARNTEAFF. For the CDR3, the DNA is TGTGCCAGCAGCTTAGCGCGCGGGGCTCGGAATACTGAAGCTTTCTTT.

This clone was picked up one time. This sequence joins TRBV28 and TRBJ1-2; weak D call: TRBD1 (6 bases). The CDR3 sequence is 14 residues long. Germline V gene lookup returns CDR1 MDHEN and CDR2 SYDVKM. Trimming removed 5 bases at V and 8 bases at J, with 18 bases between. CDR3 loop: CASSGGRGGRGYTF. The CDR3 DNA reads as TGTGCCAGCAGTGGGGGCCGGGGGGGCAGAGGCTACACCTTC.

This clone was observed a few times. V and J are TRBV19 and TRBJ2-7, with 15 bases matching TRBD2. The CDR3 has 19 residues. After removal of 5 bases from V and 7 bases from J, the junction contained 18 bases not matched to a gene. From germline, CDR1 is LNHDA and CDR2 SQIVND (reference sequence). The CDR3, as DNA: TGTGCCAGTAGTCTTACGGGACTAGCGGGAGGTAAGGCGATTACGGAGCAGTACTTC. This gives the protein CASSLTGLAGGKAITEQYF.

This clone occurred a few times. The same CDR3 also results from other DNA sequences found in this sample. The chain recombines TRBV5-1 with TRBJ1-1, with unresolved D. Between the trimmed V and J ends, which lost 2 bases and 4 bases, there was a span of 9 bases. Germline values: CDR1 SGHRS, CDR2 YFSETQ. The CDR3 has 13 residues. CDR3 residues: CASSLGSGTEAFF. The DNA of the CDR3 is TGCGCCAGCAGCTTAGGCTCGGGCACTGAAGCTTTCTTT.

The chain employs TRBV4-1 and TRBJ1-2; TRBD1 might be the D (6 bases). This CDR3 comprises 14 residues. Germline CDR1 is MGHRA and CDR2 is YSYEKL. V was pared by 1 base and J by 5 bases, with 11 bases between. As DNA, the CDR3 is TGCGCCAGCAGCCAAGGAGGTGGACAGTATGGCTACACCTTC. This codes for CASSQGGGQYGYTF.